The 21 T cell receptor beta chains below come from one sample, sequenced in a study of T cell responses to AZD1222 COVID-19 vaccine. Libraries were prepared by immunoSEQ multiplex PCR; TCRdb keeps only in-frame clonotypes and omits some of them. The sample includes under 200,000 clones, just under 95% of them seen just once. Sequencing was performed on peripheral blood, taken on day 0 of AZD1222 vaccination. The origin of the receptors is an adult in good health.

The genes are TRBV19 and TRBJ2-7; 7 positions agree with TRBD1. Germline values: CDR1 LNHDA, CDR2 SQIVND (reference sequence). The trim removed 10 bases at V and 5 bases at J, leaving 14 bases unmatched. CDR3 length: 14 amino acids. The CDR3 DNA sequence: TGTGCCACCTCTAGGGCAGGGGGAATCGACGAGCAGTACTTC. It yields the protein CATSRAGGIDEQYF.

This chain joins TRBV18 and TRBJ1-6; 9 bases are a match to TRBD1. V was pared by 6 bases and J by 10 bases, with 13 bases of the junction left unmatched. The CDR3 totals 16 residues. CDR1 is KGHSH and CDR2 is LQKENI in the germline V gene. CDR3 sequence: CASSASQGAIGSPLHF. CDR3 in DNA: TGTGCCAGCTCGGCATCACAGGGGGCGATAGGCTCACCCCTCCACTTT.

The V and J genes are TRBV25-1 and TRBJ2-7, with D possibly being TRBD1 (5 bases). CDR1 is MGHDK, CDR2 SYGVNS, per germline. CDR3 length equals 16 residues. Trimming removed 2 bases at V and 3 bases at J, with 17 bases between. The DNA for the CDR3 is TGTGCCAGCAGTGAACCTAAGGCAGGGCGTCACTACGAGCAGTACTTC. Protein sequence: CASSEPKAGRHYEQYF.

This chain joins TRBV5-1 and TRBJ1-1; D is unclear. V was pared by 1 base and J by 0 bases, with 7 bases between. This CDR3 comprises 14 residues. The germline V gene encodes CDR1 SGHRS and CDR2 YFSETQ. The CDR3 DNA reads TGCGCCAGCAGCTTGACCGTGATGAACACTGAAGCTTTCTTT. It codes for CASSLTVMNTEAFF.

The V and J genes are TRBV5-1 and TRBJ2-3; no firm D call. The germline V and J ends were trimmed by 4 bases and 5 bases, with 14 bases remaining between them. The CDR3 covers 14 residues. Germline V gene lookup returns CDR1 SGHRS and CDR2 YFSETQ. The CDR3 nucleotides are TGCGCCAGCAGCCCTGGGAACCCCGAAGATACGCAGTATTTT. This encodes CASSPGNPEDTQYF.

The rearrangement joins TRBV2 to TRBJ2-3; 13 nucleotides agree with TRBD2. The CDR3 totals 16 residues. Trimming at V came to 6 bases and at J to 3 bases, leaving 6 bases not matched to a gene. In germline, CDR1 is SNHLY, CDR2 FYNNEI. The CDR3 DNA follows: TGTGCCAGCAGGCGGACTAGCGGGGGTTTGACAGATACGCAGTATTTT. It is translated as CASRRTSGGLTDTQYF.

The chain uses TRBV10-1 and TRBJ2-7, with a weak D call TRBD2 (5 bases). The CDR3 sequence is 14 residues long. The germline V gene has CDR1 WNHNN and CDR2 SYGVQD (reference sequence). Trimming took 3 bases from V and 4 from J, leaving 13 bases between them. CDR3: CASSEGGALYEQYF. Here the CDR3 DNA reads TGCGCCAGCAGTGAAGGAGGCGCTCTATACGAGCAGTACTTC.

This chain connects TRBV7-2 to TRBJ2-7; D not resolved. V lost 2 bases and J 2 bases, leaving 10 bases between the germline ends. The CDR3 sequence is 14 residues long. CDR1 is SGHTA and CDR2 is FQGNSA in the germline V gene. Here the CDR3 reads CASSLTRLTYEQYF. CDR3 coding DNA: TGTGCCAGCAGCTTAACGAGACTTACCTACGAGCAGTACTTC.

The chain combines TRBV30 with TRBJ2-2; 9 bases are a match to TRBD2. Germline V gene data show CDR1 as GTSNPN and CDR2 as SVGIG (reference sequence). The CDR3 contains 14 residues. With V trimmed by 2 bases and J by 5 bases, 3 bases remained unmatched. CDR3 residues: CAWSRLAGTGELFF. CDR3 in DNA: TGTGCCTGGAGTCGGCTAGCGGGGACCGGGGAGCTGTTTTTT.

The J gene is TRBJ1-1, the V gene TRBV6-5, with 8 bases identical to TRBD1. Germline CDR1 is MNHEY and CDR2 is SVGAGI. The junction had 8 bases not matched to a gene; V was cut back by 6 bases and J by 5 bases. The CDR3 has 14 amino acids. CDR3 amino acids: CASSNNRGSTEAFF. In DNA, the CDR3 is TGTGCCAGCAGCAACAACAGGGGGTCAACTGAAGCTTTCTTT.

The chain recombines TRBV6-5 with TRBJ1-3; the match to TRBD1 covers 7 bases. The CDR3 covers 15 residues. V lost 8 bases and J lost 1; bases outside the gene matches: 8. Germline CDR1 is MNHEY and CDR2 is SVGAGI. The CDR3: CASRAQGVSGNTIYF. DNA for the CDR3: TGTGCCAGCCGGGCCCAGGGGGTATCTGGAAACACCATATATTTT.

This sequence joins TRBV6-1 and TRBJ1-5, with 7 nucleotides matching TRBD1. The ends lost 2 bases at V and 1 base at J; junction bases unmatched: 5. The CDR3 totals 16 residues. The V gene's germline CDR1 is MNHNS and CDR2 SASEGT. In nucleotides, the CDR3 is TGTGCCAGCAGTGAATGGGCAGGGGGGAGCAATCAGCCCCAGCATTTT. Its protein is CASSEWAGGSNQPQHF.

This rearrangement joins TRBV2 to TRBJ1-2; TRBD1 aligns across 7 bases. The trim removed 8 bases at V and 8 bases at J, leaving 8 bases unmatched. In germline, CDR1 is SNHLY, CDR2 FYNNEI. The CDR3 runs 12 residues. As DNA, the CDR3 is TGTGCCAGCCATAGGACAGGATGGGGCTACACCTTC. It translates to CASHRTGWGYTF.

About this clone: At the DNA level, this CDR3 is encoded by other sequences in the same sample as well. CDR3 loop: CASSILAGGADTQYF. CDR3 nucleotide sequence: TGTGCCAGTAGTATCCTAGCGGGAGGCGCAGATACGCAGTATTTT. This chain joins TRBV19 and TRBJ2-3, with 11 bases fitting TRBD2. CDR3 length: 15 amino acids. After removal of 3 bases from V and 4 bases from J, the junction contained 3 bases not matched to a gene. Germline V gene lookup returns CDR1 LNHDA and CDR2 SQIVND (reference sequence).

This chain connects TRBV5-8 to TRBJ1-2; 9 bases are a match to TRBD1. This CDR3 comprises 15 residues. Germline trimming cut 4 bases from V and 4 bases from J; bases unmatched to any gene: 8. CDR1 is SGHTS and CDR2 is YDEGEE in the germline V gene. The CDR3 sequence is CASSIRQGGRYGYTF. The DNA for the CDR3 is TGTGCCAGCAGCATCCGACAGGGGGGTCGCTATGGCTACACCTTC.

This clone was detected once. The genes are TRBV18 and TRBJ1-2; no definite D call. Germline CDR1 KGHSH, CDR2 LQKENI. The CDR3 contains 14 residues. Between the trimmed V and J ends, which lost 6 bases and 4 bases, there was a span of 15 bases. The DNA for the CDR3 is TGTGCCAGCTCCCATATCGAGGAGGCCTATGGCTACACCTTC. Residues: CASSHIEEAYGYTF.

The chain couples TRBV18 to TRBJ2-2, with 7 bases identical to TRBD1. Trimming removed 0 bases from V and 2 bases from J; junction bases left unmatched: 3. This CDR3 spans 16 amino acids. The germline V gene has CDR1 KGHSH and CDR2 LQKENI. The CDR3 DNA follows: TGTGCCAGCTCACCACCGGGGACAGAAAACACCGGGGAGCTGTTTTTT. This codes for CASSPPGTENTGELFF.

In its sample, this clone was seen a few times. The chain recombines TRBV12-5 with TRBJ1-1; D is ambiguous. The germline V gene has CDR1 LGHNT and CDR2 FRNRAP. Trimming removed 2 bases at V and 4 bases at J, with 17 bases between. This CDR3 comprises 16 residues. This CDR3 reads CASGLNRGPLGTEAFF. In DNA, the CDR3 is TGTGCTAGTGGTTTGAACCGGGGTCCTTTGGGCACTGAAGCTTTCTTT. The variable domain in full, with the rest retrieved from reference TRBV12-5 and TRBJ1-1, is DARVTQTPRHKVTEMGQEVTMRCQPILGHNTVFWYRQTMMQGLELLAYFRNRAPLDDSGMPKDRFSAEMPDATLATLKIQPSEPRDSAVYFCASGLNRGPLGTEAFFGQGTRLTVV.

The rearrangement joins TRBV27 to TRBJ2-7; weak D call: TRBD1 (5 bases). Germline V gene lookup returns CDR1 MNHEY and CDR2 SMNVEV (reference sequence). V was cut by 7 bases and J by 6 bases, with 22 bases left in between. This CDR3 is 15 amino acids long. CDR3 region: CASTRTPSGLGEQYF. The DNA for the CDR3 is TGTGCCAGCACCCGAACTCCTTCAGGGTTGGGCGAGCAGTACTTC.

Regarding this clone: Other DNA variants within this sample encode the same CDR3. The J gene is TRBJ2-1, the V gene TRBV10-1; TRBD1 or TRBD2 may be the D gene (5 bases each). CDR1 is WNHNN and CDR2 is SYGVQD in the germline V gene (reference sequence). The CDR3 has 18 residues. The V end was cut by 0 bases, the J end by 1 base, with 16 bases between. This CDR3 is CASSESGAGGVSYNEQFF. CDR3 bases: TGCGCCAGCAGTGAGTCAGGGGCTGGGGGTGTATCCTACAATGAGCAGTTCTTC.

V gene TRBV12-5 combines with J gene TRBJ1-1; D gene ambiguous. Germline CDR1 reads LGHNT; CDR2 reads FRNRAP. This CDR3 comprises 12 residues. The germline V and J ends were trimmed by 7 bases and 3 bases, with 9 bases remaining between them. The CDR3 DNA sequence: TGTGCTAGTGCCCTAAAGTACACTGAAGCTTTCTTT. Translation: CASALKYTEAFF.